These 2 T cell receptor beta chains share one sample of origin, sequenced in a study of preoperative IRX-2 immunotherapy in early breast cancer. Sequencing was performed with immunoSEQ multiplex PCR; in TCRdb, only in-frame clones are kept and a portion is missing. Seen here are 25,000 or so clones, more than 80% observed once, and the top ten hold around 9.5%. Treatment noted: preoperative locoregional IRX-2 cytokine immunotherapy. The sample here was tumor tissue, taken after IRX-2 immunotherapy. Receptor source: a human donor with breast cancer.

This chain uses TRBV4-1 with TRBJ2-5, with D maybe TRBD1 (6 bases). Trimming stripped 0 bases from V and 1 base from J, with 12 bases between. Germline V gene data show CDR1 as MGHRA and CDR2 as YSYEKL. This CDR3 is 16 amino acids long. CDR3 region: CASSQDRGTSQETQYF. In DNA, the CDR3 is TGCGCCAGCAGCCAAGATAGGGGGACCTCCCAAGAGACCCAGTACTTC.

V gene TRBV18 combines with J gene TRBJ2-7; D gene ambiguous. Germline assignment: CDR1 KGHSH and CDR2 LQKENI. The V and J ends lost 3 bases and 6 bases respectively, with 15 bases between them. The CDR3 consists of 14 residues. CDR3 sequence: CASSPESGSFEQYF. For the CDR3, the DNA is TGTGCCAGCTCACCTGAGAGTGGTTCTTTCGAGCAGTACTTC.